This note documents a single TCR beta chain sequence. It was genomic DNA that served as the template for profiling TCR beta VDJ and CDR3. MiXCR, applied by TCRdb to the reads, yields one record per CDR3 protein. The sample lists 150,000 to 200,000 distinct CDR3 sequences; over 70% were seen once. Trimming removed 5 bases from V and 0 bases from J; junction bases left unmatched: 5. Germline values: CDR1 SGDLS, CDR2 YYNGEE. CDR3 length: 15 amino acids. This sample is drawn from a study of CD8+CD57+ T cells in acquired aplastic anemia. In patients chosen for sequencing, flow cytometry had shown CD8+CD57+ cell expansion.

The J gene is TRBJ2-1, the V gene TRBV9; 7 bases are a match to TRBD2. This TCR came from a human donor with aplastic anemia. The sequenced material came from sorted CD4+, CD8+, or CD8+CD57+ T cells (not recorded which) from PBMCs. CDR3 amino acids: CASSASGNSYNEQFF. CDR3 DNA: TGTGCCAGCAGTGCTAGCGGTAACTCCTACAATGAGCAGTTCTTC.